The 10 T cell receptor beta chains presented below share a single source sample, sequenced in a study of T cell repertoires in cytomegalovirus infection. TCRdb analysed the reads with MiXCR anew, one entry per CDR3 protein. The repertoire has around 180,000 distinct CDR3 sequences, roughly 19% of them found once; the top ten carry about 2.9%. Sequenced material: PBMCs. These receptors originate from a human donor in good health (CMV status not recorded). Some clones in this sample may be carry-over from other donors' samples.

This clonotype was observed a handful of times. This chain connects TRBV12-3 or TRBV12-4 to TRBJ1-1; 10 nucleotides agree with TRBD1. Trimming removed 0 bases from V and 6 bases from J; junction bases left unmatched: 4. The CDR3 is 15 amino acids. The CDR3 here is CASSLAGQGTAEAFF. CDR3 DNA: TGTGCCAGCAGTTTAGCGGGACAGGGGACGGCTGAAGCTTTCTTT.

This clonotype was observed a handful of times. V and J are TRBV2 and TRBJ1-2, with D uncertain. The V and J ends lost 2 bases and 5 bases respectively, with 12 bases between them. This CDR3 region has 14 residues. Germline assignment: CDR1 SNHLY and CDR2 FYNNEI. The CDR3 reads CASSETGNLYGYTF. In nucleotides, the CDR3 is TGTGCCAGCAGTGAAACTGGAAATCTATATGGCTACACCTTC.

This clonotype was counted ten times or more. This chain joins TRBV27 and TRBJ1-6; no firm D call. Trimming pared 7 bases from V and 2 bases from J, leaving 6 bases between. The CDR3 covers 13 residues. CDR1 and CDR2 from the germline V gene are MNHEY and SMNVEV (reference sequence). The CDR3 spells CASKAAYNSPLHF. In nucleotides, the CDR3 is TGTGCCAGCAAGGCAGCCTATAATTCACCCCTCCACTTT.

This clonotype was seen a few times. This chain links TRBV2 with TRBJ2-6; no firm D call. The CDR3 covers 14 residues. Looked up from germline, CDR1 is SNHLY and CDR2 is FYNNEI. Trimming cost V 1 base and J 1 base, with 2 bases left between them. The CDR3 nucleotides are TGTGCCAGCAGTGAAGTATCTGGGGCCAACGTCCTGACTTTC. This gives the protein CASSEVSGANVLTF.

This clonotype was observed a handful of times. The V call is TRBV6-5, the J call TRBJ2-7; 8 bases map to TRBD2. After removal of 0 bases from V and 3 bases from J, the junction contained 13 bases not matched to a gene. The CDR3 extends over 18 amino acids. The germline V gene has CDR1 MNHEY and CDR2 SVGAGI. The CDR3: CASSYSRGLAGTSYEQYF. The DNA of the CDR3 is TGTGCCAGCAGTTACTCCCGAGGGCTAGCGGGTACAAGCTACGAGCAGTACTTC.

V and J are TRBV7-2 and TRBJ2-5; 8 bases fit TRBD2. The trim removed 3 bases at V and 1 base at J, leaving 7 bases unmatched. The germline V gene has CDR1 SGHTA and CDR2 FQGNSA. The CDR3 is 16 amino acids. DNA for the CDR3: TGTGCCAGCAGCTTCGGGAGCGGGAGTCCCCAAGAGACCCAGTACTTC. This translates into CASSFGSGSPQETQYF. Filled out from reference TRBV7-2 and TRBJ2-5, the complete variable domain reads GAGVSQSPSNKVTEKGKDVELRCDPISGHTALYWYRQSLGQGLEFLIYFQGNSAPDKSGLPSDRFSAERTGGSVSTLTIQRTQQEDSAVYLCASSFGSGSPQETQYFGPGTRLLVL.

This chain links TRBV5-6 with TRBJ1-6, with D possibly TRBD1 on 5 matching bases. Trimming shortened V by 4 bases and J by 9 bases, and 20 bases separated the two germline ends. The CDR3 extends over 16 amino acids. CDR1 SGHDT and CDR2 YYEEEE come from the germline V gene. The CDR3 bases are TGTGCCAGCAGCCCCGACAGCGGGATATCGAGTTCACCCCTCCACTTT. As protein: CASSPDSGISSSPLHF.

The CDR3 DNA is TGCGCCAGCAGCCAAGAAGCGGGACTAGCGGGCTACGAGCAGTACTTC. This sequence encodes CASSQEAGLAGYEQYF. The gene calls are TRBV4-1 and TRBJ2-7, with 12 nucleotides matching TRBD2. V gave up 0 bases and J gave up 3 bases; unmatched junction bases: 3. CDR1 MGHRA and CDR2 YSYEKL come from the germline V gene. The CDR3 spans 16 residues.

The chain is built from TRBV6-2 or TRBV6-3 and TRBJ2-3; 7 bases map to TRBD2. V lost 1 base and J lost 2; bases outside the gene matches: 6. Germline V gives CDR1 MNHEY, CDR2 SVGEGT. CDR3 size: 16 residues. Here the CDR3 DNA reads TGTGCCAGCAGTTACTTACCGGGACTACACACAGATACGCAGTATTTT. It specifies CASSYLPGLHTDTQYF.

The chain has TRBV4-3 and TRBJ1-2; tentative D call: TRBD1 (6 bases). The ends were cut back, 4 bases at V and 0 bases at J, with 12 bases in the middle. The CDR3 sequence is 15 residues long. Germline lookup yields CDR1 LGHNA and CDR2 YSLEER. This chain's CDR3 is CASSLGTPTNYGYTF. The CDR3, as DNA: TGCGCCAGCAGCCTCGGGACACCCACTAACTATGGCTACACCTTC.